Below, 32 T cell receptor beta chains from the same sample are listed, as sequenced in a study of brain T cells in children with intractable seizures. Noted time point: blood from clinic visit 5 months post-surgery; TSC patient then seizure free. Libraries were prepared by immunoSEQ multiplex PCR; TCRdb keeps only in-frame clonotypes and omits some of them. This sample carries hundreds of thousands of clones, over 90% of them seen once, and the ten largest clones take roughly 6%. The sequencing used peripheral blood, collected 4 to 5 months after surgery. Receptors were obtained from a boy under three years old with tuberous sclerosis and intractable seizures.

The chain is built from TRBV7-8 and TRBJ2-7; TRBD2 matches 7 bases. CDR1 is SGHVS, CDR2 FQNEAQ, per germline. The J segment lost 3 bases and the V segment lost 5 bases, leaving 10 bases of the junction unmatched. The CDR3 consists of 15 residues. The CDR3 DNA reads TGTGCCAGCAGCCCACTAGACGGGAGGATCTACGAGCAGTACTTC. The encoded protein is CASSPLDGRIYEQYF.

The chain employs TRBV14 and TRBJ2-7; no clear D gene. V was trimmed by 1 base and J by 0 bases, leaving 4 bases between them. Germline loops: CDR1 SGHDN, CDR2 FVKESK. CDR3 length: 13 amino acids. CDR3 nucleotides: TGTGCCAGCAGCCAAGCAAGCTCCTACGAGCAGTACTTC. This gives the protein CASSQASSYEQYF.

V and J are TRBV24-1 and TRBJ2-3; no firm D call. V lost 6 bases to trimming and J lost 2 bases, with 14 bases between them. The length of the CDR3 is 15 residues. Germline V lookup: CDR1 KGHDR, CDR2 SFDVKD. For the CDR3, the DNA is TGTGCCACCAGTCCCCCAGCTGATACCACAGATACGCAGTATTTT. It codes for CATSPPADTTDTQYF.

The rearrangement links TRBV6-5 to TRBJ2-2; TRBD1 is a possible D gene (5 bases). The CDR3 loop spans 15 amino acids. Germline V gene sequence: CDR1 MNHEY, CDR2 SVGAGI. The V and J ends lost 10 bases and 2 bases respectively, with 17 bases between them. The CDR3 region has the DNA TGTGCCATCGAGCTTCTCCAGGGTAACACCGGGGAGCTGTTTTTT. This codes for CAIELLQGNTGELFF.

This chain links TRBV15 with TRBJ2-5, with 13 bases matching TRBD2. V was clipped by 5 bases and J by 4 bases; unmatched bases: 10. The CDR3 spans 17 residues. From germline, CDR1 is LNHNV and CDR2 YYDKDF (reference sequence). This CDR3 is CATSARLAGGSLETQYF. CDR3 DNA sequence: TGTGCCACCAGCGCGAGACTAGCGGGGGGCTCGTTAGAGACCCAGTACTTC.

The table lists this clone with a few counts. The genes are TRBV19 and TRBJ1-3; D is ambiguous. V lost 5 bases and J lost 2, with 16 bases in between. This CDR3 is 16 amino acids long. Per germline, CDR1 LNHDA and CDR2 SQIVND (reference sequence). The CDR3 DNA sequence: TGTGCCAGTAGTGCCTGGACCGGCCAGGCTGGAAACACCATATATTTT. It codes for CASSAWTGQAGNTIYF.

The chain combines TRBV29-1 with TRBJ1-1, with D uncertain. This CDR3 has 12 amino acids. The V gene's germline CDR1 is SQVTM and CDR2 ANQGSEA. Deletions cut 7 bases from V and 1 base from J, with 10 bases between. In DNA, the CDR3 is TGCAGCGCTCGGACGAGGAACACTGAAGCTTTCTTT. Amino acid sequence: CSARTRNTEAFF.

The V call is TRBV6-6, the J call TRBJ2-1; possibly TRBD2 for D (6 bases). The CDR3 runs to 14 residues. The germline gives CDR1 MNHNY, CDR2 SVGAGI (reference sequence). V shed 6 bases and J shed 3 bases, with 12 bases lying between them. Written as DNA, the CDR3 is TGTGCCAGCAGCCACCCGGGGGACTACAATGAGCAGTTCTTC. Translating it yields CASSHPGDYNEQFF.

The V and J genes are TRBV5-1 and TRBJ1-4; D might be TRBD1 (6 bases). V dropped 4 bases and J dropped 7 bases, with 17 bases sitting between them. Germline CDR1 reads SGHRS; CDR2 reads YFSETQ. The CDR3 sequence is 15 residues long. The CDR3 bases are TGCGCCAGCAGCCCGTTTTGGGGGGCGAGTGAAAAACTGTTTTTT. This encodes CASSPFWGASEKLFF.

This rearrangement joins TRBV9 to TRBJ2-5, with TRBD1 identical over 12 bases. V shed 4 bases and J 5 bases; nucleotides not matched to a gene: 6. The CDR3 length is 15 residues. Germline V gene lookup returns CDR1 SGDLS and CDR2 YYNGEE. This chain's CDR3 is CASSLGTGGVETQYF. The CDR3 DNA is TGTGCCAGCAGCCTCGGGACAGGGGGCGTGGAGACCCAGTACTTC.

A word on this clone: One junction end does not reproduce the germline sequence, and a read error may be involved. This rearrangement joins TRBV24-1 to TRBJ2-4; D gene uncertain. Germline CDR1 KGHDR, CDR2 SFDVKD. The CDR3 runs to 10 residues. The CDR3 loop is CATIFSVVNF. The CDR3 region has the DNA TGTGCCACCATATTCTCCGTGGTGAACTTC.

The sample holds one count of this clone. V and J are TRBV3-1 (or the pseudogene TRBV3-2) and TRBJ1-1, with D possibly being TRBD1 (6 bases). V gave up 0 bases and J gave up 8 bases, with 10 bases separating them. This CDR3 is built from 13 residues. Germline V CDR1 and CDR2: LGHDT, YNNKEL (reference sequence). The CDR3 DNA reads TGTGCCAGCAGCCAAGATCAAGACAGGGAAGCTTTCTTT. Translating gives CASSQDQDREAFF.

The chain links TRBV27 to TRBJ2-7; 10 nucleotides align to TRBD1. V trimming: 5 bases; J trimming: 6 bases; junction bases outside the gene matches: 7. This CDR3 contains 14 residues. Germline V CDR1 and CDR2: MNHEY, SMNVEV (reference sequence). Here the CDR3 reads CASSPTTGGIEQYF. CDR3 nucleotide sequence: TGTGCCAGCAGTCCCACGACAGGGGGCATCGAGCAGTACTTC.

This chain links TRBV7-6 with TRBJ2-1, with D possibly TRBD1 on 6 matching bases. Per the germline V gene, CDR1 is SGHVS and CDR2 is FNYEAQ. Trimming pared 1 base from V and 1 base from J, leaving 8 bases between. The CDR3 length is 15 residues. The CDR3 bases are TGTGCCAGCAGCTTAGAAAGGGGGTCCTACAATGAGCAGTTCTTC. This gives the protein CASSLERGSYNEQFF. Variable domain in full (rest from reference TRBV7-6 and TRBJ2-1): GAGVSQSPRYKVTKRGQDVALRCDPISGHVSLYWYRQALGQGPEFLTYFNYEAQQDKSGLPNDRFSAERPEGSISTLTIQRTEQRDSAMYRCASSLERGSYNEQFFGPGTRLTVL.

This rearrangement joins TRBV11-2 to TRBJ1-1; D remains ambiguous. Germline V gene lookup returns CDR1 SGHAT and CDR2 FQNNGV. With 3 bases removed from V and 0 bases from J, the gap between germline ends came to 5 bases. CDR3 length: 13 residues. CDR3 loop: CASSFGLNTEAFF. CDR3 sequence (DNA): TGTGCCAGCAGCTTTGGACTGAACACTGAAGCTTTCTTT.

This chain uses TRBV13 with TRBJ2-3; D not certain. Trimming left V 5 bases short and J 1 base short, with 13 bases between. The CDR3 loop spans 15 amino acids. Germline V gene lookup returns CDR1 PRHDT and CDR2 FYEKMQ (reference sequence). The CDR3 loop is CASSPPGTRTDTQYF. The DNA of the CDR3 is TGTGCCAGCAGCCCACCCGGTACCCGCACAGATACGCAGTATTTT.

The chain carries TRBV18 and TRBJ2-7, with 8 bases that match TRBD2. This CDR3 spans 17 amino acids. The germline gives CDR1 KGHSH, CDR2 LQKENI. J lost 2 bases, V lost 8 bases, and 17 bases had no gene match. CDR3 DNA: TGTGCCAGCACAGTAACGATGCGGGGGGTCAGACCCTACGAGCAGTACTTC. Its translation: CASTVTMRGVRPYEQYF.

The CDR3 sequence is CASSRQMTGQGLYGYTF. DNA for the CDR3: TGTGCCAGCTCTCGACAAATGACGGGACAGGGCCTCTATGGCTACACCTTC. The genes are TRBV27 and TRBJ1-2; 9 bases are a match to TRBD1. The CDR3 has 17 residues. CDR1 and CDR2 from the germline V gene are MNHEY and SMNVEV (reference sequence). J lost 4 bases, V lost 8 bases, and 17 bases had no gene match.

Written as DNA, the CDR3 is TGCAGCGTTGAAGGGGGGGCTTTGACCGGGGAGCTGTTTTTT. It encodes CSVEGGALTGELFF. The rearrangement links TRBV29-1 to TRBJ2-2; tentatively, D is TRBD1 or TRBD2 (6 bases each). CDR3 length: 14 residues. Trimming cost V 1 base and J 5 bases, with 11 bases left between them. Germline V CDR1 and CDR2: SQVTM, ANQGSEA.

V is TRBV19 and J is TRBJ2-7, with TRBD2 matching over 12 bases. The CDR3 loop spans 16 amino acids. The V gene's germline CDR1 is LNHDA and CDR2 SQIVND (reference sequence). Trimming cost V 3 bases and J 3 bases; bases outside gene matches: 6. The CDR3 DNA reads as TGTGCCAGTAGTATTTCGACTAGCGGGGGTTACTACGAGCAGTACTTC. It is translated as CASSISTSGGYYEQYF.

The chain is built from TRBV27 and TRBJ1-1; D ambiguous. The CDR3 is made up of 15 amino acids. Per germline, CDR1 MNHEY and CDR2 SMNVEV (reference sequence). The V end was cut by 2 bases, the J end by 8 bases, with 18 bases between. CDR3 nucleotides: TGTGCCAGCAGTTTAAACACTCTCAAGGGATCGGAAGCTTTCTTT. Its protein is CASSLNTLKGSEAFF.

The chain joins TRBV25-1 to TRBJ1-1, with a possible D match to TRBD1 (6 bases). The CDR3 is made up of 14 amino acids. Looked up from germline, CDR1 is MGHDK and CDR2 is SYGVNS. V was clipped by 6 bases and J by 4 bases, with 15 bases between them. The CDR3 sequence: CASSPGGASTEAFF. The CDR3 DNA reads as TGTGCCAGCAGCCCTGGGGGGGCGTCCACTGAAGCTTTCTTT. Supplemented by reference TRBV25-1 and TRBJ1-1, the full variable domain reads EADIYQTPRYLVIGTGKKITLECSQTMGHDKMYWYQQDPGMELHLIHYSYGVNSTEKGDLSSESTVSRIRTEHFPLTLESARPSHTSQYLCASSPGGASTEAFFGQGTRLTVV.

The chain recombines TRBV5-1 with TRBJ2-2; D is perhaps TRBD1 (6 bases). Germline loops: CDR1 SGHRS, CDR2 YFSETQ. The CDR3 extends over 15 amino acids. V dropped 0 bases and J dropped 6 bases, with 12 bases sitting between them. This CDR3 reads CASSLAATGPGELFF. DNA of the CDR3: TGCGCCAGCAGCTTGGCCGCCACAGGGCCCGGGGAGCTGTTTTTT.

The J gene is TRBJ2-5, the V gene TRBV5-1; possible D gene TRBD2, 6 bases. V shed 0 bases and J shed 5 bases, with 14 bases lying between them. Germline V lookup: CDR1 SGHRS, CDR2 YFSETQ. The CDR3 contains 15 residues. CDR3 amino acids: CASSLASGLSETQYF. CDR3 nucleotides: TGCGCCAGCAGCTTGGCCTCCGGACTATCCGAGACCCAGTACTTC.

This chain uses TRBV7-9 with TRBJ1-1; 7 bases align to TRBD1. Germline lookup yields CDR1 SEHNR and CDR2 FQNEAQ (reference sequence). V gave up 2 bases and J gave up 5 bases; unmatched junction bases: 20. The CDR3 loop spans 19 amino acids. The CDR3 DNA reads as TGTGCCAGCAGCTTAAATTTCGACAGGGTTGGAGGTACGCGAACTGAAGCTTTCTTT. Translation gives CASSLNFDRVGGTRTEAFF.

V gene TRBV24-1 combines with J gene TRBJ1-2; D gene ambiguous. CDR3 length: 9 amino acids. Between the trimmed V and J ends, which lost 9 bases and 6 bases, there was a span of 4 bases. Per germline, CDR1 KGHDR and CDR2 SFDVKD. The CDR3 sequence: CATSDGYTF. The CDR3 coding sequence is TGTGCCACCTCTGATGGCTACACCTTC.

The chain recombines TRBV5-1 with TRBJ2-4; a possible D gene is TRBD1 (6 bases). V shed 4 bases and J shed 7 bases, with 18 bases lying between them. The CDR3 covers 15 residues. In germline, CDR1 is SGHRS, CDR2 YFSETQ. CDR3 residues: CASSQDSPSRNIQYF. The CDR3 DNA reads TGCGCCAGCAGCCAGGACAGCCCCAGCCGGAACATTCAGTACTTC.

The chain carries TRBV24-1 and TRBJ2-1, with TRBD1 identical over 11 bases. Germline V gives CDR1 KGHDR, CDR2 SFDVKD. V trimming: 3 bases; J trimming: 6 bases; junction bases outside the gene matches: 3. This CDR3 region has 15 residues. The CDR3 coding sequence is TGTGCCACCAGTGATACGGGACAGGGGGTCAATGAGCAGTTCTTC. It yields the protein CATSDTGQGVNEQFF.

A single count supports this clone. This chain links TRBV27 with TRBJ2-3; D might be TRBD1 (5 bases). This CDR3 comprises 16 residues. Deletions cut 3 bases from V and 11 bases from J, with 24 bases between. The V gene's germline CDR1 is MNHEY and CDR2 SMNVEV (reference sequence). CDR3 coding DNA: TGTGCCAGCAGTTTTACCCTCGCGTCTAGGGGTTGGGGGCAGTATTTT. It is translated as CASSFTLASRGWGQYF.

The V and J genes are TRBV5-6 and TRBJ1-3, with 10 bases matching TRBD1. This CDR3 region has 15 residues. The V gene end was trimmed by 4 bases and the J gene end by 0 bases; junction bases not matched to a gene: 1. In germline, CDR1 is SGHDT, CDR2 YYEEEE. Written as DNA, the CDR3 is TGTGCCAGCAGCCGGACAGGGGGCTCTGGAAACACCATATATTTT. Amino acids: CASSRTGGSGNTIYF.

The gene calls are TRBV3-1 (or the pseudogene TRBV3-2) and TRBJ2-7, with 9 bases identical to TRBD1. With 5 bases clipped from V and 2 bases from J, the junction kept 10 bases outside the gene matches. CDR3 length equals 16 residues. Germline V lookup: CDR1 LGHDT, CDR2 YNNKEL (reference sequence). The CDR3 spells CASSLDRGPGAYEQYF. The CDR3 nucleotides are TGTGCCAGCAGCTTGGACAGGGGCCCAGGGGCCTACGAGCAGTACTTC.

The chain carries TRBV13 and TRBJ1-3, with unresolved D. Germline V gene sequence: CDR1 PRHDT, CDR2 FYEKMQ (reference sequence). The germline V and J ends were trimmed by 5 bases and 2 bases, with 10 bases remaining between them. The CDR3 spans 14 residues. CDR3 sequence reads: CASSPTDPGNTIYF. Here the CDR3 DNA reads TGTGCCAGCAGCCCCACGGATCCTGGAAACACCATATATTTT.